Reported below is one T cell receptor beta chain. These data belong to a study of T cell changes during pregnancy in multiple sclerosis. Profiled with immunoSEQ multiplex PCR; TCRdb holds only in-frame clones, not every one. The profile shows roughly 51,000 clones, 90% to 95% of them singletons. In germline, CDR1 is MDHEN, CDR2 SYDVKM. The CDR3 totals 15 residues. V was clipped by 5 bases and J by 5 bases; unmatched bases: 10. The clonotype was recovered from a female donor with multiple sclerosis, enrolled in a pregnancy study. This specimen was CD8+ T cells from peripheral blood mononuclear cells, taken before pregnancy. The chain has TRBV28 and TRBJ2-7, with 9 bases lining up with TRBD1. For the CDR3, the DNA is TGTGCCAGCAGTCCCCCGGGACAGGGAAAGCACGAGCAGTACTTC. This encodes CASSPPGQGKHEQYF. The full variable domain, rest sourced from reference TRBV28 and TRBJ2-7, is DVKVTQSSRYLVKRTGEKVFLECVQDMDHENMFWYRQDPGLGLRLIYFSYDVKMKEKGDIPEGYSVSREKKERFSLILESASTNQTSMYLCASSPPGQGKHEQYFGPGTRLTVT.